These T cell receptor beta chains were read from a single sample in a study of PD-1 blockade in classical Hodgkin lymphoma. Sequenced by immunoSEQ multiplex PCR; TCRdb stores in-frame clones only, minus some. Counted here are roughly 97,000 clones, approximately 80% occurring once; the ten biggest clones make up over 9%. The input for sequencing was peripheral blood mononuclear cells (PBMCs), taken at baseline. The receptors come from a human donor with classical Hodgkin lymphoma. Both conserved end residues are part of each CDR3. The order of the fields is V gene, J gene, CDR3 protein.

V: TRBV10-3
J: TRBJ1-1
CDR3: CAISPRAASSEAFF

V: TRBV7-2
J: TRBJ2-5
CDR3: CASSLGPAGETQYF

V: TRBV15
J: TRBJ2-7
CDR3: CATSRTGGPIQYEQYF

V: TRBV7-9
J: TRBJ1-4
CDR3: CASSYPSGQGEKLFF

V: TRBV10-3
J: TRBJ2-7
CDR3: CAIRIGQGTYEQYF

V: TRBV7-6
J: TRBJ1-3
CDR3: CASSLEGGFGGNTIYF

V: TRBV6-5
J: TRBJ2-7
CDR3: CASSLDYRDSKQYF

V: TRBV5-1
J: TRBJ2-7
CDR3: CASSLGGRRREQYF

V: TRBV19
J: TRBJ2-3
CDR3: CAAGALSTDTQYF

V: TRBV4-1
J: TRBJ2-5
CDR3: CASSLGLAGGAETQYF

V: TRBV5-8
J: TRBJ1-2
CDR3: CASSFRGVGYGYTF

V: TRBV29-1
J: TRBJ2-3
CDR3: CSVDVGSDTQYF

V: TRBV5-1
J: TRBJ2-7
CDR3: CASSLAGGDEQYF

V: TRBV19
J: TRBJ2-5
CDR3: CASSESGRETQYF

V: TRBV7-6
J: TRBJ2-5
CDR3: CASSPTGRETQYF

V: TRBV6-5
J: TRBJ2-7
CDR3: CASSSTSGRDEQYF

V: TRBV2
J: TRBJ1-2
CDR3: CASSSRDRGLANYGYTF

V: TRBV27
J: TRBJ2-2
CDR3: CASSPGGSNTGELFF

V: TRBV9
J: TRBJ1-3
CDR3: CASSVSTGFAGNTIYF

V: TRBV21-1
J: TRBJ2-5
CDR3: CASSGQPIQGYQETQYF

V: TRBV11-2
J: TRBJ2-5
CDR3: CASSLNLETQYF

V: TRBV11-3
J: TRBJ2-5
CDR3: CASSLGGGIETQYF

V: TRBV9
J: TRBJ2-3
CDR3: CASSEVPGTDTQYF

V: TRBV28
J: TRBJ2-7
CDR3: CASSLTGAGGYEQYF

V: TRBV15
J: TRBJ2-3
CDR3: CATSREAGGPDTQYF

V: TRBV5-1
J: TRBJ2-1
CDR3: CASSAGTYNEQFF

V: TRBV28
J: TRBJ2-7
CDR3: CASSFTAFEAYEQYF

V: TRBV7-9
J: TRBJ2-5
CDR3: CASSLEGTGEVEYF

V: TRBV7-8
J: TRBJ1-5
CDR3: CASSLGLGSHQPQHF

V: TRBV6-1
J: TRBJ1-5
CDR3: CASSPGQGYQPQHF

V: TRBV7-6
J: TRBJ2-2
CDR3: CASSLGASNTGELFF

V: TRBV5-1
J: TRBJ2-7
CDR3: CASSLRSRADEQYF

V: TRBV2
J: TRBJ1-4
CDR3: CASSVIGPREKLFF

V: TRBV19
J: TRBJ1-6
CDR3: CASSPGQGANNSPLHF

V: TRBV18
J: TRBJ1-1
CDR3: CASSPSGTGGRNTEAFF

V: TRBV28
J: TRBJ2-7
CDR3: CASVREGRAYEQYF

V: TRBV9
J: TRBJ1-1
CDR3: CASSVEINTEAFF

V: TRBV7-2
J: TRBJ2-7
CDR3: CASRGSRGRGPGEQYF

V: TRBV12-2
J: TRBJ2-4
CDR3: CASRPPGLVLQYF

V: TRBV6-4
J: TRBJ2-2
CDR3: CASSGGTVNTGELFF

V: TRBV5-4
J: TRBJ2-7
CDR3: CASSQGLAGYEQYF

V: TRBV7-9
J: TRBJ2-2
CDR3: CASSSDLRATGELFF

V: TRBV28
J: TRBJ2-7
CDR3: CASSVAVRDLFHEQYF

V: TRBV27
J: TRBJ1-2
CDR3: CASRFGTGRAGGYTF

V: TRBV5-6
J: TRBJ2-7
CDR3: CASNQRGLSYEQYF

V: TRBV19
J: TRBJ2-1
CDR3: CASSIGHNEQFF

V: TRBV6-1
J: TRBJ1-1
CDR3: CAAAGNTEAFF

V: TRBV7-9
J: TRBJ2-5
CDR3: CASRQGTTLQETQYF

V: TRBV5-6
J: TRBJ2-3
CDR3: CASSLGPPTSAADTQYF

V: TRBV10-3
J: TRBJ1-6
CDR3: CAISELQDSPLHF

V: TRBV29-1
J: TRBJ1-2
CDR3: CRKVNYGYTF

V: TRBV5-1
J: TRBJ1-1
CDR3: CASSIVGLNTEAFF

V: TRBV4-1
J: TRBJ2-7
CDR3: CASSQPTSGSFEQYF

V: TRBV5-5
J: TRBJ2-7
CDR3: CASSLAPGQAYEQYF

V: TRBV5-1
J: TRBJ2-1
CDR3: CASSWGLAGAYNEQFF

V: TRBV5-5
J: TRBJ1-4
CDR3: CASSLRGPYPTNEKLFF

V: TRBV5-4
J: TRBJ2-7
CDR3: CASSFGPASSYEQYF

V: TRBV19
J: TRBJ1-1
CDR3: CASGAGAGTEAFF

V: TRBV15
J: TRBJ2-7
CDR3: CATSRTGTGPYEQYF

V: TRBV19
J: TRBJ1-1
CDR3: CASSIEGPRNTEAFF